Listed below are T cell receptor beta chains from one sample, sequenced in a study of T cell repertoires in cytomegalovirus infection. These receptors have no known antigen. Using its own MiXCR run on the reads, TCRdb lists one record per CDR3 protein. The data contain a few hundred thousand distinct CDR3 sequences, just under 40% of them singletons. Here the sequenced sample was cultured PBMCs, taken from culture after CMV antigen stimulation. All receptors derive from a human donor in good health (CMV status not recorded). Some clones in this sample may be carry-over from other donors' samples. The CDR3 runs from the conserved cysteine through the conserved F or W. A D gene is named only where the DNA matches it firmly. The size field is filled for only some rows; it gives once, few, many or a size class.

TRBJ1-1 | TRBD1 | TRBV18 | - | TGTGCCAGCTCAACTGACAGGGGGCTGTTGAACACTGAAGCTTTCTTT | CASSTDRGLLNTEAFF
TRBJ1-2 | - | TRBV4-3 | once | TGCGCCAGCAGCCAAGATGAGAGGAACTATGGCTACACCTTC | CASSQDERNYGYTF
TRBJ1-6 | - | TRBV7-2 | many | TGTGCCAGCAGCCCCTTCGGGCAAAATGATTCACCCCTCCACTTT | CASSPFGQNDSPLHF
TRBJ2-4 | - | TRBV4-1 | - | TGCGCCAGCAGCCAAGAAGGGACCGGACGAGGGAACATTCAGTACTTC | CASSQEGTGRGNIQYF
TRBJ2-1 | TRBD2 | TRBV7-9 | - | TGTGCCAGCAGAGAGGGAGGGAGTTGGGCCAATGAGCAGTTCTTC | CASREGGSWANEQFF
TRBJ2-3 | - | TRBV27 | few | TGTGCCAGCAGTTTATCGATTTCGGTTCTTGATACGCAGTATTTT | CASSLSISVLDTQYF
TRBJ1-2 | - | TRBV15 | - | TGTGCCACCAGCAGTGGCAGGTTTTACGGCTACACCTTC | CATSSGRFYGYTF
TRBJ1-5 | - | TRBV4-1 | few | TGCGCCAGCAGCCAAGATCGAGCGGGTATGGGTCAGCCCCAGCATTTT | CASSQDRAGMGQPQHF
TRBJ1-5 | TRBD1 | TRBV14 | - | TGTGCCAGCAGCCAAACAGGGGGAGAAGCCCAGCATTTT | CASSQTGGEAQHF
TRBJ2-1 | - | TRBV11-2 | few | TGTGCCAGCAGCTTAGCACAGGGCACCACCTACAATGAGCAGTTCTTC | CASSLAQGTTYNEQFF
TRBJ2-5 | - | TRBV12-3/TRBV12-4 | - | TGTGCCAGCGCGATCAATCGGAGGGAGACCCAGTACTTC | CASAINRRETQYF
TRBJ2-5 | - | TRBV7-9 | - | TGTGCCAGCAGCTTAGTCGGGGTGCAGACCCAGTACTTC | CASSLVGVQTQYF
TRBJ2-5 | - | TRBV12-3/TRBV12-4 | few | TGTGCCAGCAGCCTGCCTCGACCCGACGGGACCCAGTACTTC | CASSLPRPDGTQYF
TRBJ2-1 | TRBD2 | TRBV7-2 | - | TGTGCCAGCAGCTTAGCGTGGGGGGGCAATGAGCAGTTCTTC | CASSLAWGGNEQFF
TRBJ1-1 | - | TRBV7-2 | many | TGTGCCAGCAGCGGACAGAGGTCTGAAGCTTTCTTT | CASSGQRSEAFF
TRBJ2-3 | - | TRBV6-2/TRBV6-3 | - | TGTGCCAGCAGTTACTTTACCGGGACGAGCTGGGATACGCAGTATTTT | CASSYFTGTSWDTQYF
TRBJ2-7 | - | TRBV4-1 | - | TGCGCCAGCAGCCAAGATCTTGATAGCGGCGTCTCCTACGAGCAGTACTTC | CASSQDLDSGVSYEQYF
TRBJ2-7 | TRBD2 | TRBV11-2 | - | TGTGCCAGCAGCTACCGACTAGCGGGAGACGAGCAGTACTTC | CASSYRLAGDEQYF
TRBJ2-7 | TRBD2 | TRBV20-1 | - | TGCAGTGCTGGCCTTGCCGCGACTAGCGACTACGAGCAGTACTTC | CSAGLAATSDYEQYF
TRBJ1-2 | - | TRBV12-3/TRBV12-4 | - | TGTGCCAGCAGCCCCGCCGGGAGCGCCCGTGGCTACACCTTC | CASSPAGSARGYTF
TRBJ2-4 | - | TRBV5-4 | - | TGTGCCAGCAGCCTGGGGGGGGCCAACATTCAGTACTTC | CASSLGGANIQYF
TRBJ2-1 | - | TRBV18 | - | TGTGCCAGCTCAGCCACAGGAGACAATGAGCAGTTCTTC | CASSATGDNEQFF